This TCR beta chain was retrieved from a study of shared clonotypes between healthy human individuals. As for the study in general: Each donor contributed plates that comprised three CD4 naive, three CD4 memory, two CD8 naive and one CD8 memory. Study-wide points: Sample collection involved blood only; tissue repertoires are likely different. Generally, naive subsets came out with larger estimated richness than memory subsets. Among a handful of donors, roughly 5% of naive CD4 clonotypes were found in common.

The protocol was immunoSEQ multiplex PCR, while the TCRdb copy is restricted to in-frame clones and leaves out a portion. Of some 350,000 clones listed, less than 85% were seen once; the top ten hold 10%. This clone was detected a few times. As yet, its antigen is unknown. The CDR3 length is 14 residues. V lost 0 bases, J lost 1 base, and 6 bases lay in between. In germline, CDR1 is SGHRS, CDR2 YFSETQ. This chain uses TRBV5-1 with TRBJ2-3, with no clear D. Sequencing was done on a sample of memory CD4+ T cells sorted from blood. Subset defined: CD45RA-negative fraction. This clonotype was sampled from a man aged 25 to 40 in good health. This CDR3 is CASSLDKGTDTQYF. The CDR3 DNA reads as TGCGCCAGCAGCTTGGACAAAGGCACAGATACGCAGTATTTT.